These T cell receptor beta chains were read from a single sample in a study of cytomegalovirus exposure and HLA in healthy donors. Using immunoSEQ multiplex PCR, the repertoire was profiled, and TCRdb retains in-frame clones only, with some absent. The table has 100,000 to 150,000 clones, roughly 77% seen once. Material: PBMCs. The receptors shown here come from a middle-aged woman in good health and CMV-seropositive. Both conserved end residues are part of each CDR3. The order of the fields is CDR3 length, J gene, V gene, CDR3 protein.

18,TRBJ1-2,TRBV5-1,CASSPEIPGTGSNYGYTF
15,TRBJ1-1,TRBV11-1,CASSTRTGPNTEAFF
15,TRBJ2-7,TRBV5-1,CASSWTSGGAYEQYF
10,TRBJ1-2,TRBV20-1,CKGGGRGYTF
16,TRBJ2-2,TRBV9,CASSGGTGRTAGELFF
15,TRBJ2-2,TRBV5-1,CASSPGTGVTGELFF
15,TRBJ2-1,TRBV5-6,CASSSLGGGEYHWFF
15,TRBJ2-3,TRBV12-2,CASRLTSGGPDTQYF
15,TRBJ2-3,TRBV2,CASRYSAGSTDTQYF
15,TRBJ1-2,TRBV4-2,CASSQDWGQDYGYTF
13,TRBJ1-1,TRBV6-1,CASSRRGLSEAFF
11,TRBJ2-2,TRBV20-1,CSATGSGELFF
14,TRBJ1-1,TRBV5-8,CASSFDREVTEAFF
15,TRBJ1-5,TRBV5-6,CASSELGVSNQPQHF
13,TRBJ2-7,TRBV5-6,CASRRLDSYEQYF
11,TRBJ1-2,TRBV29-1,CSGGTGEGYTF
15,TRBJ1-2,TRBV7-8,CASSSSQGAGYGYTF
15,NA,TRBV4-3,CASSQGTGSTYEQYF
16,TRBJ1-4,TRBV10-3,CAISPNLGQVNEKLFF
16,TRBJ2-1,TRBV7-2,CASSRARVMGGNEQFF
14,TRBJ2-7,TRBV5-1,CASSLGQDSYEQYF
20,TRBJ1-4,TRBV27,CASSLRHRDRGLLTNEKLFF
17,TRBJ1-1,TRBV2,CASSADTGGVGNTEAFF
15,TRBJ1-1,TRBV2,CASSDQGQMNTEAFF
14,TRBJ1-4,TRBV9,CASSVDRGNEKLFF
16,TRBJ2-7,TRBV9,CASSKYSGTGGDEQYF
12,TRBJ1-2,TRBV10-3,CAAGQGQGGYTF
14,TRBJ2-3,TRBV9,CASSVAGETDTQYF
14,TRBJ1-6,TRBV9,CASSGAGWNSPLHF